These T cell receptor beta chains were read from a single sample in a study of blood T cell repertoires in COVID-19. Here immunoSEQ multiplex PCR was the method, and the copy in TCRdb shows in-frame clones only, minus some. The data show approximately 280,000 clones, roughly 91% seen once. Material: peripheral blood. These receptor sequences come from a man aged 35 to 55 with acute or convalescent COVID-19. Each CDR3 is given with its conserved first and last residue. The order of the fields is CDR3 DNA, CDR3 protein, J gene, V gene, clone size, D gene. The D gene is left open where the match is weak. Expanded clones are given a class, and other clones once, few, many or no size at all.

TGTGCCAGCAGTGAGTCTAGCGGGGGCTTTGATACGCAGTATTTT	CASSESSGGFDTQYF	TRBJ2-3	TRBV2	.	TRBD2
TGTGCCAGCAGCGGACATCCGGCAACCTACGAGCAGTACTTC	CASSGHPATYEQYF	TRBJ2-7	TRBV6-5	.	.
TGTGCCAGCAGCTTAAGCCCGGGAGTAAGCGGGGAGCTGTTTTTT	CASSLSPGVSGELFF	TRBJ2-2	TRBV7-7	.	.
TGTGCCAGCAGTGAAGCGAGAGGGACTGAAGCTTTCTTT	CASSEARGTEAFF	TRBJ1-1	TRBV6-1	.	.
TGCGCCAGCAGAAGGACAGGGTGGGACACTGAAGCTTTCTTT	CASRRTGWDTEAFF	TRBJ1-1	TRBV5-1	.	TRBD1
TGTGCCAGTGCGCCGCAGGGAGGGGGCACAGATACGCAGTATTTT	CASAPQGGGTDTQYF	TRBJ2-3	TRBV25-1	.	TRBD2
TGTGCCAGCAGCTGGCTGGGACTAGCGGGGGGGCTAGAGCAGTTCTTC	CASSWLGLAGGLEQFF	TRBJ2-1	TRBV5-6	.	TRBD2
TGTGCCAGCAGCCAAGGGAGCGGGGTAAACACCGGGGAGCTGTTTTTT	CASSQGSGVNTGELFF	TRBJ2-2	TRBV3-1/TRBV3-2	.	TRBD2
TGTGCCAGCAGCGACCTCCCGGGACAGGGGACTTACACCTTC	CASSDLPGQGTYTF	TRBJ1-2	TRBV7-3	.	TRBD1
TGTGCCAGCAGCCTGGGTGTAGGGGGCGTCATTGAAGCTTTCTTT	CASSLGVGGVIEAFF	TRBJ1-1	TRBV7-2	once	TRBD1
TGTGCCAGCAGCCGTACAGGGATGGGACCCTACGAGCAGTACTTC	CASSRTGMGPYEQYF	TRBJ2-7	TRBV27	.	.
TGTGCCAGTAGTATTGGACAGCACATTCCTGAAGCTTTCTTT	CASSIGQHIPEAFF	TRBJ1-1	TRBV19	.	.
TGTGCCAGCAGCCCTAGAGATCATACGCAGTATTTT	CASSPRDHTQYF	TRBJ2-3	TRBV9	.	.
TGTGCCACCAGCCAGGGGGCGGGCTATGGCTACACCTTC	CATSQGAGYGYTF	TRBJ1-2	TRBV15	.	TRBD1
TGTGCCAGCAGCCAAGATCTGGACAGGGACAATCAGCCCCAGCATTTT	CASSQDLDRDNQPQHF	TRBJ1-5	TRBV3-1/TRBV3-2	.	TRBD1
TGTGCCAGCAAAGAAGCCTCGAATGAAAAACTGTTTTTT	CASKEASNEKLFF	TRBJ1-4	TRBV28	few	.
TGTGCCTGGAAGGGGGCTTCCTACGAGCAGTACTTC	CAWKGASYEQYF	TRBJ2-7	TRBV30	.	TRBD1
TGTGCCAGTAGCAGACGGGACAGGGGGTCCATGACTGAAGCTTTCTTT	CASSRRDRGSMTEAFF	TRBJ1-1	TRBV19	.	TRBD1
TGTGCCACCAGTGATTTCCAGGGGAGAGGCTACACCTTC	CATSDFQGRGYTF	TRBJ1-2	TRBV24-1	.	.
TGTGCCTGGAGGGTACAGGGGCGAGGGGAAGCTTTCTTT	CAWRVQGRGEAFF	TRBJ1-1	TRBV30	.	TRBD1
TGTGCCAGCAGCCAACTGTTCAATGAGCAGTTCTTC	CASSQLFNEQFF	TRBJ2-1	TRBV14	few	.
TGTGCCAGCAGCTTAGTGGAGAGGGACACCGGGGAGCTGTTTTTT	CASSLVERDTGELFF	TRBJ2-2	TRBV11-2	.	.
TGTGCCAGTCAGGGGCGGCTAGCGGGGGGGGAGCTGTTTTTT	CASQGRLAGGELFF	TRBJ2-2	TRBV6-5	.	TRBD2
TGTGCCAGCAGCTTAGACCAGGATGGGACTTTCGGCTACACCTTC	CASSLDQDGTFGYTF	TRBJ1-2	TRBV5-6	once	.
TGTGCCTGGAGTGTATCCGGGAGAAACACCATATATTTT	CAWSVSGRNTIYF	TRBJ1-3	TRBV30	.	.
TGTGCCAGTAGTCTAACGGGGATTAATGAAAAACTGTTTTTT	CASSLTGINEKLFF	TRBJ1-4	TRBV19	.	.
TGCGCCAGCAGCTCTCATTATAGCTCCTACAATGAGCAGTTCTTC	CASSSHYSSYNEQFF	TRBJ2-1	TRBV5-1	.	.
TGTGCCAGCAGCGCGTTATACAATGAGCAGTTCTTC	CASSALYNEQFF	TRBJ2-1	TRBV9	.	.
TGTGCCAGCAGTCAACAGGGATTGGAAGGTGGCTACACCTTC	CASSQQGLEGGYTF	TRBJ1-2	TRBV2	.	.
TGCGCCAGCAGCCATCCATTTTGGAGGGATACGCAGTATTTT	CASSHPFWRDTQYF	TRBJ2-3	TRBV4-1	.	.
TGTGCCAGCTCACCGAACACGGGGGGCACTGAAGCTTTCTTT	CASSPNTGGTEAFF	TRBJ1-1	TRBV18	.	.
TGCGCCAGCAGCCAATCCGGGACAGGGGTTGGTCATGAGCAGTTCTTC	CASSQSGTGVGHEQFF	TRBJ2-1	TRBV4-1	.	TRBD1
TGCGCCAGCAGCTTGGACAGGACGAACACCGGGGAGCTGTTTTTT	CASSLDRTNTGELFF	TRBJ2-2	TRBV5-1	.	.
TGTGCCACCAGTGACCCGATGGGCTCCAATGAGCAGTTCTTC	CATSDPMGSNEQFF	TRBJ2-1	TRBV24-1	.	.
TGTGCCAGCAGTCATGGACTAGCGGGGGGCACCGGGGAGCTGTTTTTT	CASSHGLAGGTGELFF	TRBJ2-2	TRBV7-6	.	TRBD2
TGTGCCAGCCGAATTGGGACAGGGGCTAACTATGGCTACACCTTC	CASRIGTGANYGYTF	TRBJ1-2	TRBV11-2	.	TRBD1
TGTGCCAGCAGCGCTTCGACTAGCGGGGGGGCCACAGATACGCAGTATTTT	CASSASTSGGATDTQYF	TRBJ2-3	TRBV7-9	once	TRBD2
TGTGCCAGTAGCCGGGACAGGGGAGGCGGCGGGGAGCTGTTTTTT	CASSRDRGGGGELFF	TRBJ2-2	TRBV19	.	TRBD1
TGTGCCACCAGTGATCCCCGGACAGGGGGCTATGGCTACACCTTC	CATSDPRTGGYGYTF	TRBJ1-2	TRBV24-1	once	TRBD1
TGCGCCAGCAGTGGACAGGTGGGACCAAACACTGAAGCTTTCTTT	CASSGQVGPNTEAFF	TRBJ1-1	TRBV10-1	.	.
TGTGCCAGCAGCCCGGCCCAGGGGCTCACCATATATTTT	CASSPAQGLTIYF	TRBJ1-3	TRBV11-1	.	.
TGCAGCGTTGAAGAGGGGAACAGGGGCTACGAGCAGTACTTC	CSVEEGNRGYEQYF	TRBJ2-7	TRBV29-1	.	TRBD1
TGTGCCAGCAGCTTAGCGGGGGCAGGGTACGATGGCTACACCTTC	CASSLAGAGYDGYTF	TRBJ1-2	TRBV7-6	once	.
TGTGCCAGCAGCTTGAGGGGGTTGAAGGGGCCTGGAAACACCATATATTTT	CASSLRGLKGPGNTIYF	TRBJ1-3	TRBV5-4	.	.
TGCGCCAGCAGCTATAGCCGGGGGCAGGGGGGCACTGAAGCTTTCTTT	CASSYSRGQGGTEAFF	TRBJ1-1	TRBV5-1	.	TRBD1
TGTGCCAGCAGCCAAAGACAGGGGCCTAGCTCCTACGAGCAGTACTTC	CASSQRQGPSSYEQYF	TRBJ2-7	TRBV5-4	.	TRBD1